The rows below give T cell receptor beta chains drawn from one sample of a study of OX40 agonist ivuxolimab in advanced cancers. Here immunoSEQ multiplex PCR was the method, and the copy in TCRdb shows in-frame clones only, minus some. The table includes tens of thousands of clones, about 91% detected once. Sequencing was performed on CD4+ or CD8+ T cells sorted from blood, taken in a trial of the OX40 agonist ivuxolimab. The receptor set was obtained from an adult with an advanced solid tumor such as melanoma, head and neck, liver or kidney cancer. The CDR3 runs from the conserved cysteine through the conserved F or W. The D gene is left open where the match is weak. The listing skips clone size in some rows; elsewhere it reads once, few, many or a size class.

J: TRBJ2-6; D: .; size: once; V: TRBV6-6; DNA: TGTGCCAGCAGTTGGGCTTTCTCTGGGGCCAACGTCCTGACTTTC; CDR3: CASSWAFSGANVLTF
J: TRBJ2-5; D: .; size: .; V: TRBV5-4; DNA: TGTGCCAGCAGCTTCGGATCGAGGGAAGAAGAGACCCAGTACTTC; CDR3: CASSFGSREEETQYF
J: TRBJ2-2; D: TRBD2; size: .; V: TRBV10-2; DNA: TGCGCCAGCAGTGATTGGGGACTAGCGGGAGCCGGGGAGCTGTTTTTT; CDR3: CASSDWGLAGAGELFF
J: TRBJ1-5; D: .; size: .; V: TRBV9; DNA: TGTGCCAGCAGCGTATTAGGGGACAGCAATCAGCCCCAGCATTTT; CDR3: CASSVLGDSNQPQHF
J: TRBJ2-3; D: .; size: .; V: TRBV28; DNA: TGTGCCAGCAGTTTCATCCAGGATAACACAGATACGCAGTATTTT; CDR3: CASSFIQDNTDTQYF
J: TRBJ2-7; D: .; size: .; V: TRBV6-1; DNA: TGTGCCAGCAGAAGAGATGGCAACTACGAGCAGTACTTC; CDR3: CASRRDGNYEQYF
J: TRBJ2-1; D: .; size: .; V: TRBV10-2; DNA: TGCGCCAGCAGTGGAACAAAGGGCTACAATGAGCAGTTCTTC; CDR3: CASSGTKGYNEQFF
J: TRBJ2-3; D: TRBD1; size: .; V: TRBV19; DNA: TGTGCCAGTAGTTCTAGACAGGGAGGCACAGATACGCAGTATTTT; CDR3: CASSSRQGGTDTQYF
J: TRBJ1-2; D: .; size: once; V: TRBV4-2; DNA: TGTGCCAGCAGCCAAGCGGCCGGCAAGCTAAGTGGCTACACCTTC; CDR3: CASSQAAGKLSGYTF
J: TRBJ2-1; D: TRBD2; size: .; V: TRBV19; DNA: TGTGCCAGTAGTCTCGGCCTAGCGGGGTCCTACAATGAGCAGTTCTTC; CDR3: CASSLGLAGSYNEQFF
J: TRBJ1-3; D: .; size: few; V: TRBV2; DNA: TGTGCCAGCAGTTTTGGAAACACCATATATTTT; CDR3: CASSFGNTIYF
J: TRBJ2-1; D: TRBD2; size: .; V: TRBV5-1; DNA: TGCGCCAGCAGCTTGGCTAGCGGTTCTAAAATCTCCTACAATGAGCAGTTCTTC; CDR3: CASSLASGSKISYNEQFF
J: TRBJ2-7; D: .; size: .; V: TRBV5-1; DNA: TGCGCCAGCAGCATATCGGGGGACTACGAGCAGTACTTC; CDR3: CASSISGDYEQYF
J: TRBJ2-7; D: .; size: once; V: TRBV27; DNA: TGTGCCAGCAGCTCGGACAACTCCTACGAGCAGTACTTC; CDR3: CASSSDNSYEQYF
J: TRBJ2-2; D: .; size: .; V: TRBV5-5; DNA: TGTGCCAGCAGCTTGATTGCCGGGGAGCTGTTTTTT; CDR3: CASSLIAGELFF
J: TRBJ2-5; D: .; size: .; V: TRBV7-9; DNA: TGTGCCAGCAGCCAGGGACACGGAGCCGAAGAGACCCAGTACTTC; CDR3: CASSQGHGAEETQYF